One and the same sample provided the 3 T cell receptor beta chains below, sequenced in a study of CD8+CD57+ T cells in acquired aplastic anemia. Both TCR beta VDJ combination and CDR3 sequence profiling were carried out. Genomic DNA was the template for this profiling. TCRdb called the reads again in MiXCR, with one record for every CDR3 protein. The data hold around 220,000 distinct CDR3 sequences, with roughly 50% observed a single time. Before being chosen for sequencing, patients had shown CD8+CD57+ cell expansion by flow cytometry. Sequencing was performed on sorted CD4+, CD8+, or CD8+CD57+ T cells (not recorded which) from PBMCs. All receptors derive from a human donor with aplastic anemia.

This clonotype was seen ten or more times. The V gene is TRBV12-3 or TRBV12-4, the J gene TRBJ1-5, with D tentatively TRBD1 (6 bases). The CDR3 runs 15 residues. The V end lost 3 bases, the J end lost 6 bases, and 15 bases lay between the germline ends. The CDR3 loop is CASSLQGTMSQPQHF. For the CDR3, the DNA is TGTGCCAGCAGTTTGCAGGGGACGATGAGTCAGCCCCAGCATTTT.

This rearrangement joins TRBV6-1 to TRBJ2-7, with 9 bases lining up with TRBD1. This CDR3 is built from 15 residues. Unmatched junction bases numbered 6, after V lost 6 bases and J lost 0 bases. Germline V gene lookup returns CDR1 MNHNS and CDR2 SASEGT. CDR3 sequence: CASSLRTGDSYEQYF. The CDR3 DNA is TGTGCCAGCAGCCTTCGGACAGGGGACTCCTACGAGCAGTACTTC.

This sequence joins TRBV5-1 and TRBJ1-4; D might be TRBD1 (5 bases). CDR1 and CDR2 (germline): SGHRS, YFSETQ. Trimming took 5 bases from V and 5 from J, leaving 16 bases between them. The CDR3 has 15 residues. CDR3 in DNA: TGCGCCAGCAGTACCGGGACCCCGGGAAATGAAAAACTGTTTTTT. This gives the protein CASSTGTPGNEKLFF.